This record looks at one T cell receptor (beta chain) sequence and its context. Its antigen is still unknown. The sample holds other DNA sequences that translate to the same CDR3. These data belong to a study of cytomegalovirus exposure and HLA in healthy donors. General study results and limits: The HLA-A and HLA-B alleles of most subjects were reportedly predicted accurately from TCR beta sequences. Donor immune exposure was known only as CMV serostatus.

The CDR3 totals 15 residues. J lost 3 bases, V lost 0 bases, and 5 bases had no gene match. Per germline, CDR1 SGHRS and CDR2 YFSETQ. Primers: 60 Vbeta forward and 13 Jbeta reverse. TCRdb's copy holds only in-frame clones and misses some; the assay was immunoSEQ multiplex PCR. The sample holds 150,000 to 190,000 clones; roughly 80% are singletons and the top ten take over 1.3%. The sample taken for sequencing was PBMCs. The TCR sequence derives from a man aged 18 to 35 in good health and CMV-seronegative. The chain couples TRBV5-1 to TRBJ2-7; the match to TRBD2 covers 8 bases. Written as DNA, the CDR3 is TGCGCCAGCAGCTTGGGGCTAGCGGGCCTCTACGAGCAGTACTTC. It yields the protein CASSLGLAGLYEQYF.